The entry below describes one TCR beta chain. Under the authors' procedure: It was from reference gene primer amplification that nucleated cell counts were estimated. Some clones are missing from TCRdb's copy, which holds only in-frame ones; the method was immunoSEQ multiplex PCR. V and J calls and clone size follow that table, whereas D and trimming were derived from the DNA. The table includes tens of thousands of clones, approximately 84% detected once. This specimen belongs to a study of blood T cell repertoires in COVID-19. About the study: From the United States, Italy and Spain came samples of acute and convalescent COVID-19. PBMCs, B-cell-depleted T cells, or T cells were the source of the cDNA or gDNA that made up the material.

Germline lookup yields CDR1 SGHTA and CDR2 FQGTGA. CDR3 length: 17 residues. The V segment lost 6 bases and the J segment 3 bases; nucleotides outside the gene matches: 7. The sequenced sample consisted of peripheral blood. This receptor was obtained from a woman in her 70s in a cohort sampled during active COVID-19. The chain joins TRBV7-3 to TRBJ2-2, with 13 bases aligning to TRBD2. CDR3 protein: CASSFGLAGADTGELFF. The CDR3 DNA sequence: TGTGCCAGCAGTTTCGGACTAGCGGGAGCGGACACCGGGGAGCTGTTTTTT.